A single sample gave rise to the 4 T cell receptor beta chains below, sequenced in a study of blood T cell repertoires in COVID-19. Profiling relied on immunoSEQ multiplex PCR, and the TCRdb table lists in-frame clones only, not all of them. The data show about 160,000 clones, over 80% seen once. Input material: peripheral blood. These receptors were obtained from a young man with COVID-19, enrolled during active disease.

This chain connects TRBV18 to TRBJ2-2; D perhaps matches TRBD2 (5 bases). V lost 6 bases and J lost 0, with 11 bases in between. The CDR3 extends over 15 amino acids. The V gene's germline CDR1 is KGHSH and CDR2 LQKENI. The DNA of the CDR3 is TGTGCCAGCTCCCAGTGGACTCCGAACACCGGGGAGCTGTTTTTT. This sequence encodes CASSQWTPNTGELFF.

V usage is TRBV27 and J usage is TRBJ2-7; 16 bases are shared with TRBD2. Germline V CDR1 and CDR2: MNHEY, SMNVEV (reference sequence). The CDR3 spans 20 residues. The J segment lost 7 bases and the V segment lost 5 bases, leaving 20 bases of the junction unmatched. CDR3 DNA: TGTGCCAGCAGTCCGCTAGGTCGGGGGGGACTAGCGGGAGGGCCGAAGGAGCAGTACTTC. It yields the protein CASSPLGRGGLAGGPKEQYF.

CDR3 loop: CASTEGTGRNQPQHF. As DNA, the CDR3 is TGTGCCAGCACCGAAGGGACAGGGCGAAATCAGCCCCAGCATTTT. This chain uses TRBV21-1 with TRBJ1-5; the table calls TRBD1, which could not be checked here. TRBV21-1 is a listed pseudogene. This CDR3 contains 15 residues.

The V call is TRBV21-1, the J call TRBJ2-2; the table's D call of TRBD1 was not tested on the DNA. TRBV21-1 is designated a pseudogene. The CDR3 contains 18 residues. The CDR3 spells CASSKYFLGQGLAGELFF. CDR3 DNA: TGTGCCAGCAGCAAATATTTTCTGGGACAGGGTCTCGCCGGGGAGCTGTTTTTT.